What follows is one T cell receptor beta chain and its context. The sample is drawn from a study of OX40 agonist ivuxolimab in advanced cancers. The wider study: Patients received ivuxolimab, an intravenous treatment, every 2 weeks at 0.01 to 10 mg/kg. Each dose-escalation patient presented with hepatocellular carcinoma, melanoma, renal cell or head and neck cancer.

The protocol was immunoSEQ multiplex PCR, while the TCRdb copy is restricted to in-frame clones and leaves out a portion. The repertoire has fewer than 100,000 clones, about 91% of them found once; the top ten carry 0.19%. The clonotype was recovered from an adult with an advanced solid tumor such as melanoma, head and neck, liver or kidney cancer. This specimen was CD4+ or CD8+ T cells sorted from blood, taken in a trial of the OX40 agonist ivuxolimab.

The CDR3 DNA follows: TGTGCCAGTAGTATTTTGGGGGACAGAAGATTCTATGGCTACACCTTC. The encoded protein is CASSILGDRRFYGYTF. The rearrangement joins TRBV19 to TRBJ1-2, with 7 bases identical to TRBD1. CDR3 size: 16 residues. Germline CDR1 is LNHDA and CDR2 is SQIVND (reference sequence). J was trimmed by 4 bases and V by 3 bases; bases with no gene match: 11.